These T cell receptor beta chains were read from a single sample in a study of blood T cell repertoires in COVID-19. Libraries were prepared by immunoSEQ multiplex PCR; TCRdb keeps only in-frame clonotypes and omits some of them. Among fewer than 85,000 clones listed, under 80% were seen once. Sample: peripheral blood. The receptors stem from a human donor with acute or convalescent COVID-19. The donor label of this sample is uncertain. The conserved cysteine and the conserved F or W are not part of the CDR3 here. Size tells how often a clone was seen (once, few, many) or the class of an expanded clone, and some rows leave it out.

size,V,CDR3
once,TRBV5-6,ASSLVARRELF
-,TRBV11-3,ASSLGIREAGELF
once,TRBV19,ASSTQGHPHEQF
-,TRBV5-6,ASSLGGVYEQF
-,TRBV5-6,ASSFRNTGELF
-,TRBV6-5,ASKKTWRLTDTQY
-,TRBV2,ASSTGTGVYQPQH
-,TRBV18,ASSPGLAGDAEQF
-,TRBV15,ATSPGQGVSLH
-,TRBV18,ASSPRNTGELF
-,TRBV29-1,SVEGGGHGELF
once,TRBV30,AWSRGQAAEPQH
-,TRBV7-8,ASSSQGAEAF
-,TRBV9,ASSASSGSPGYNEQF
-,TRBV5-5,ASSLNLAGGHYEQY
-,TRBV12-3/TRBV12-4,ASSFTGGNTIY
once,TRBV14,ASIISGQDGMAV